This TCR beta chain was found in a study of blood T cell repertoires in COVID-19. Background on the study: The origin of the acute and convalescent COVID-19 samples was the United States, Italy and Spain. PBMCs, B-cell-depleted T cells, or T cells were the source of the cDNA or gDNA that made up the material.

This CDR3 comprises 13 residues. V lost 5 bases, J lost 7 bases, and 12 bases lay in between. The germline CDR1 and CDR2 sequences are SGHTA and FQGNSA. In the authors' workflow: Quantification of nucleated cells was approximated via reference gene primer amplification. Assay used: immunoSEQ multiplex PCR; TCRdb lists only in-frame clones, some missing. The D gene and trimming were derived from the DNA, and the V and J assignments and clone size from that table. The sample carries about 150,000 clones, around 74% recorded once. The TCR was taken from a woman older than 75 with acute or convalescent COVID-19. Sequencing input: peripheral blood. The V gene is TRBV7-2, the J gene TRBJ1-5; no definite D call. CDR3 loop: CASSPARVQPQHF. The CDR3 DNA follows: TGTGCCAGCAGCCCCGCACGGGTACAGCCCCAGCATTTT.